The entry below describes one T cell receptor (beta chain). Its antigen is not known. The germline CDR1 and CDR2 sequences are SGHRS and YFSETQ. V was pared by 5 bases and J by 0 bases, with 12 bases between. The CDR3 totals 15 residues. The data were obtained in a study of T cell responses to AZD1222 COVID-19 vaccine. Overall study results and limits: Regions left unmutated in variants are reportedly the target of nearly half of spike-specific TCRs. Donors in the cohort were predominantly white British and more often female, and clonal diversity was possibly underestimated. Repertoires were sampled only after the peak T cell response. Recipients of AZD1222 seropositive at baseline numbered only 6 or 7.

Using immunoSEQ multiplex PCR, the repertoire was profiled, and TCRdb retains in-frame clones only, with some absent. This sample carries some 120,000 clones, around 87% of them seen once, and the ten largest clones take 1.2%. The V gene is TRBV5-1, the J gene TRBJ1-3, with D unresolved. The TCR sequence derives from an adult in good health. The sequencing here drew on peripheral blood, taken on day 0 of AZD1222 vaccination. For the CDR3, the DNA is TGCGCCAGCAGTTCGCTTGGGATCTCTGGAAACACCATATATTTT. This translates into CASSSLGISGNTIYF.